The 20 T cell receptor beta chains given below trace back to one sample, sequenced in a study of T-cell memory formation after mild COVID-19. TCRdb reprocessed the 5' RACE reads via MiXCR and lists one record per CDR3 protein. The data contain hundreds of thousands of distinct CDR3 sequences, under 30% of them singletons. Material: PBMCs or a T cell subset sorted from them (not recorded which). The receptors here all came from an adult woman who had mild COVID-19 (a few samples of this study predate the infection). Cell type and time point are not known.

This clonotype was counted between two and nine times. The chain recombines TRBV25-1 with TRBJ2-3, with D possibly matching TRBD1 (6 bases). The V gene lost 6 bases and the J gene lost 3 bases, with 16 bases spanning the gap. Germline values: CDR1 MGHDK, CDR2 SYGVNS. This CDR3 has 15 residues. CDR3 in DNA: TGTGCCAGCAGACAAACAGGGATTGGTACAGATACGCAGTATTTT. It yields the protein CASRQTGIGTDTQYF. Full variable domain (remainder filled in from reference TRBV25-1 and TRBJ2-3): EADIYQTPRYLVIGTGKKITLECSQTMGHDKMYWYQQDPGMELHLIHYSYGVNSTEKGDLSSESTVSRIRTEHFPLTLESARPSHTSQYLCASRQTGIGTDTQYFGPGTRLTVL.

The genes are TRBV12-3 or TRBV12-4 and TRBJ2-7; 7 nucleotides match TRBD1. V shed 5 bases and J 0 bases; nucleotides not matched to a gene: 7. The CDR3 totals 15 residues. As DNA, the CDR3 is TGTGCCAGCAGTCATGACAGGGCGACCTCCTACGAGCAGTACTTC. Amino acids: CASSHDRATSYEQYF.

This clonotype was recorded a few times. The chain is built from TRBV7-8 and TRBJ1-6; TRBD1 might be the D (6 bases). Germline loops: CDR1 SGHVS, CDR2 FQNEAQ. V was trimmed by 4 bases and J by 16 bases, leaving 17 bases between them. There are 13 residues in the CDR3. CDR3 in DNA: TGTGCCAGCAGCTATAGGGGGATGAATTGGCTCCACTTT. Translated: CASSYRGMNWLHF.

The rearrangement joins TRBV7-2 to TRBJ2-2; the D gene is possibly TRBD2 (6 bases). Germline lookup yields CDR1 SGHTA and CDR2 FQGNSA. V lost 3 bases, J lost 2 bases, and 10 bases lay in between. The CDR3 covers 15 residues. The CDR3 bases are TGTGCCAGCAGCTTGCGGGGAGGTAACACCGGGGAGCTGTTTTTT. Protein product: CASSLRGGNTGELFF.

This rearrangement joins TRBV6-6 to TRBJ2-7, with 11 bases matching TRBD2. Germline CDR1 MNHNY, CDR2 SVGAGI (reference sequence). V lost 6 bases and J lost 2; bases outside the gene matches: 9. The CDR3 is 16 amino acids. The CDR3 nucleotides read TGTGCCAGCAGGGACCCGGGACTAGCGGCTACCTACGAGCAGTACTTC. Amino acid sequence: CASRDPGLAATYEQYF.

This clonotype showed up just a few times. The V call is TRBV7-2, the J call TRBJ2-7, with D possibly being TRBD2 (5 bases). V lost 4 bases to trimming and J lost 3 bases, with 7 bases between them. This CDR3 has 12 residues. From germline, CDR1 is SGHTA and CDR2 FQGNSA. The CDR3 DNA reads as TGTGCCAGCAGCTCTGAGGGCTACGAGCAGTACTTC. Translation gives CASSSEGYEQYF.

This rearrangement joins TRBV11-1 to TRBJ1-1, with 8 bases fitting TRBD1. J lost 7 bases, V lost 1 base, and 2 bases had no gene match. This CDR3 is 13 amino acids long. Germline V gene data show CDR1 as SGHAT and CDR2 as FQDESV (reference sequence). The DNA of the CDR3 is TGTGCCAGCAGCTTAGGACAGGGGTTTGAAGCTTTCTTT. Translated, it gives CASSLGQGFEAFF.

This clonotype has just a few counts. This sequence joins TRBV29-1 and TRBJ2-7; 7 bases are a match to TRBD2. The CDR3 has 12 residues. J was trimmed by 3 bases and V by 6 bases; bases with no gene match: 5. From germline, CDR1 is SQVTM and CDR2 ANQGSEA. As DNA, the CDR3 is TGCAGCGTAGAACTAGCGCGCTACGAGCAGTACTTC. This translates into CSVELARYEQYF.

This clonotype has only a few counts. The chain has TRBV24-1 and TRBJ2-3; D call uncertain. Germline CDR1 KGHDR, CDR2 SFDVKD. Between the trimmed V and J ends, which lost 1 base and 3 bases, there was a span of 10 bases. The CDR3 runs 15 residues. CDR3 nucleotide sequence: TGTGCCACCAGTGATTTTGTTGGGGTTACAGATACGCAGTATTTT. Translated, it gives CATSDFVGVTDTQYF.

The gene calls are TRBV4-3 and TRBJ2-1; 9 positions agree with TRBD2. V lost 0 bases to trimming and J lost 6 bases; unmatched junction nucleotides: 9. This CDR3 spans 17 amino acids. The V gene's germline CDR1 is LGHNA and CDR2 YSLEER. The DNA for the CDR3 is TGCGCCAGCAGCCAAGATCTGGTGGCGGGAGGGCCCAATGAGCAGTTCTTC. It encodes CASSQDLVAGGPNEQFF.

In its sample, this clonotype was seen a few times. The chain carries TRBV5-1 and TRBJ2-5; 8 nucleotides match TRBD2. Germline V gives CDR1 SGHRS, CDR2 YFSETQ. This CDR3 region has 15 residues. V dropped 6 bases and J dropped 6; count of bases not matched to a gene: 13. CDR3 protein: CASNWEGLGGKTQYF. The CDR3 DNA reads TGCGCCAGCAATTGGGAGGGACTAGGAGGAAAGACCCAGTACTTC.

This chain uses TRBV12-3 or TRBV12-4 with TRBJ2-3, with D perhaps matching TRBD1 (6 bases). V lost 8 bases and J 1 base, leaving 13 bases between the germline ends. The CDR3 loop spans 14 amino acids. CDR3 nucleotide sequence: TGTGCCAGCGGAGATCAGGGGCGCACAGATACGCAGTATTTT. Its translation: CASGDQGRTDTQYF.

This clonotype has more than one count but fewer than ten. The gene calls are TRBV12-3 or TRBV12-4 and TRBJ2-1, with 7 bases identical to TRBD2. V lost 1 base to trimming and J lost 6 bases; unmatched junction nucleotides: 6. The CDR3 contains 15 residues. CDR3 region: CASSLGAGTINEQFF. The CDR3 DNA reads as TGTGCCAGCAGTTTAGGAGCGGGGACGATCAATGAGCAGTTCTTC.

CDR3 protein: CASSLVSGGTQYF. CDR3 DNA: TGTGCCAGCAGCTTGGTTAGCGGGGGGACCCAGTACTTC. J is TRBJ2-5 and V is TRBV7-3; TRBD2 matches 9 bases. Trimming took 3 bases from V and 7 from J; bases not matched to a gene: 3. The germline V gene has CDR1 SGHTA and CDR2 FQGTGA. The CDR3 length is 13 residues.

This clonotype was found a few times. CDR3 nucleotide sequence: TGCAGCGTTGGACAGGGGCGTACCTTATCCTACAATGAGCAGTTCTTC. Its translation: CSVGQGRTLSYNEQFF. V and J are TRBV29-1 and TRBJ2-1; 8 bases match TRBD1. Germline V gives CDR1 SQVTM, CDR2 ANQGSEA. The V gene end was trimmed by 4 bases and the J gene end by 1 base; junction bases not matched to a gene: 9. This CDR3 comprises 16 residues.

This sequence joins TRBV24-1 and TRBJ2-5; 12 bases fit TRBD2. CDR1 KGHDR and CDR2 SFDVKD come from the germline V gene. The trim removed 9 bases at V and 5 bases at J, leaving 3 bases unmatched. The CDR3 is 13 residues long. As DNA, the CDR3 is TGTGCCACCTCTAGCGGGAGGGGGGAGACCCAGTACTTC. It codes for CATSSGRGETQYF.

The table lists this clonotype with a count of one. V gene TRBV12-3 or TRBV12-4 combines with J gene TRBJ1-5, with 7 positions matching TRBD1. Trimming at V came to 6 bases and at J to 0 bases, leaving 8 bases not matched to a gene. The CDR3 runs 16 residues. The CDR3 sequence is CASSPRDSYSNQPQHF. The CDR3 DNA follows: TGTGCCAGCAGCCCCAGGGACAGCTATAGCAATCAGCCCCAGCATTTT.

The CDR3, as DNA: TGTGCCATCAGTGTATCTAGCGGTGTCTACGAGCAGTACTTC. Encoded protein: CAISVSSGVYEQYF. The J gene is TRBJ2-7, the V gene TRBV10-3, with 7 bases identical to TRBD2. The CDR3 has 14 residues. The V gene end was trimmed by 4 bases and the J gene end by 3 bases; junction bases not matched to a gene: 6. CDR1 ENHRY and CDR2 SYGVKD come from the germline V gene.

The V and J genes are TRBV7-9 and TRBJ1-2; no clear D. The CDR3 covers 13 residues. Trimming stripped 6 bases from V and 4 bases from J, with 12 bases between. Looked up from germline, CDR1 is SEHNR and CDR2 is FQNEAQ (reference sequence). CDR3 sequence (DNA): TGTGCCAGCAGTTTACCTGGACCCTATGGCTACACCTTC. It encodes CASSLPGPYGYTF.

This chain's CDR3 is CASRLGGTQYF. In nucleotides, the CDR3 is TGTGCCAGCCGCCTTGGCGGTACGCAGTATTTT. The rearrangement uses TRBV27 and TRBJ2-3; D is unclear. Germline lookup yields CDR1 MNHEY and CDR2 SMNVEV (reference sequence). V shed 8 bases and J shed 8 bases, with 11 bases lying between them. The CDR3 runs 11 residues.